The rows below give T cell receptor beta chains drawn from one sample of a study of post-analysis software for immune sequencing data. TCRdb processed the PCR reads anew with MiXCR; each CDR3 protein has one entry. The sample includes 250,000 to 300,000 distinct CDR3 sequences, 30% to 45% of them seen just once. The sample taken for sequencing was blood. The receptors were gathered from a girl aged 10 to 17 with multiple sclerosis. Each CDR3 is given with its conserved first and last residue. A D gene is named only where the DNA matches it firmly. Clone sizes are given selectively: once, few, many, or a class where the clone is expanded.

J: TRBJ2-7
size: -
D: -
length: 15
V: TRBV5-1
DNA: TGCGCCAGCAGCTTGGTTGGGCAGGCTACCTACGAGCAGTACTTC
CDR3: CASSLVGQATYEQYF

J: TRBJ1-2
size: once
D: -
length: 12
V: TRBV7-2
DNA: TGTGCCAGCAGCTTAGAGGGACATGGCTACACCTTC
CDR3: CASSLEGHGYTF

J: TRBJ2-3
size: few
D: TRBD1
length: 18
V: TRBV11-2
DNA: TGTGCCAGCAGCCCATCCCGGCGCGACAGGGGAACCGGTTATACGCAGTATTTT
CDR3: CASSPSRRDRGTGYTQYF

J: TRBJ2-3
size: many
D: TRBD1
length: 17
V: TRBV24-1
DNA: TGTGCCACCAGTGATATGGGGGGACAGGACCCCACAGATACGCAGTATTTT
CDR3: CATSDMGGQDPTDTQYF

J: TRBJ1-2
size: many
D: -
length: 16
V: TRBV5-5
DNA: TGTGCCAGCAGCCTCGGGGGAGGGGCGGTGGACTATGGCTACACCTTC
CDR3: CASSLGGGAVDYGYTF

J: TRBJ2-7
size: few
D: -
length: 15
V: TRBV6-1
DNA: TGTGCCAGCACGCCCCAGCCAGGGGGGTCCTACGAGCAGTACTTC
CDR3: CASTPQPGGSYEQYF

J: TRBJ2-7
size: -
D: -
length: 13
V: TRBV12-3/TRBV12-4
DNA: TGTGCCAGCAGTTGGGGGGAGTCTTCCCCCGTCCGATTC
CDR3: CASSWGESSPVRF

J: TRBJ2-5
size: many
D: -
length: 15
V: TRBV13
DNA: TGTGCCAGCAGCTCCTCAGGGGGAGGAGGAGAGACCCAGTACTTC
CDR3: CASSSSGGGGETQYF

J: TRBJ1-2
size: many
D: TRBD1
length: 18
V: TRBV5-6
DNA: TGTGCCAGCAGCTTGATGACCGGGACAGGGGGCTTAGTGGATGGCTACACCTTC
CDR3: CASSLMTGTGGLVDGYTF

J: TRBJ2-3
size: -
D: TRBD1
length: 16
V: TRBV6-4
DNA: TGTGCCAGCAGTGAGCCGACAGGGGATGGCACAGATACGCAGTATTTT
CDR3: CASSEPTGDGTDTQYF

J: TRBJ2-1
size: many
D: -
length: 15
V: TRBV3-1
DNA: TGTGCCAGCACCGCCGGGGTGAGCTCCTACAATGAGCAGTTCTTC
CDR3: CASTAGVSSYNEQFF

J: TRBJ2-1
size: -
D: TRBD2
length: 16
V: TRBV5-1
DNA: TGCGCCAGCAGCCCGGGGGAGGGTAGTTTCTACAATGAGCAGTTCTTC
CDR3: CASSPGEGSFYNEQFF

J: TRBJ2-5
size: many
D: -
length: 13
V: TRBV6-5
DNA: TGTGCCTCCGTGCGAGGCCGGGGAGAGACCCAGTACTTC
CDR3: CASVRGRGETQYF